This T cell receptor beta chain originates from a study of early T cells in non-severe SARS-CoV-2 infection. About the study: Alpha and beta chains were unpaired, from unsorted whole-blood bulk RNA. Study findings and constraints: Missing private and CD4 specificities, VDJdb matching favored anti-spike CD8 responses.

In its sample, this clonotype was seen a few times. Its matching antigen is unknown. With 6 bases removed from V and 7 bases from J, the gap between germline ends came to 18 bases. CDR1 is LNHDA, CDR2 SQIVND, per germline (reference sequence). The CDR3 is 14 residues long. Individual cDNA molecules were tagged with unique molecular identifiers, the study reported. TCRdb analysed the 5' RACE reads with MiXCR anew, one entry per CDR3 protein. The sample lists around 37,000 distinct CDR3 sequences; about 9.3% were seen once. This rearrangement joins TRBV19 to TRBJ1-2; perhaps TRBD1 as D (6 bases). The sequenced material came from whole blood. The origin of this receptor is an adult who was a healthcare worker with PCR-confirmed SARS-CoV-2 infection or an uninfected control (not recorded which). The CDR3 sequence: CASRPGLGGIGYTF. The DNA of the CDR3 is TGTGCCAGTAGGCCGGGTTTAGGGGGAATTGGCTACACCTTC.